This T cell receptor beta chain is drawn from a study of cytomegalovirus exposure and HLA in healthy donors. As for the study in general: The roughly 110 validation repertoires matched the roughly 630 first-cohort repertoires in platform, a later analysis reported. The study, taken as a whole, reports: Reported performance of the classifier showed diagnosis of cytomegalovirus status with high specificity and sensitivity.

TCRdb's copy holds only in-frame clones and misses some; the assay was immunoSEQ multiplex PCR. The sample consists of 150,000 to 200,000 clones, under 95% of them appearing once. About this clone itself: Its antigen remains unknown.

The germline CDR1 and CDR2 sequences are LNHNV and YYDKDF (reference sequence). V lost 2 bases to trimming and J lost 4 bases, with 20 bases between them. The CDR3 sequence is 18 residues long. This TCR was recovered from a woman under 30 in good health and CMV-seropositive. The source material was PBMCs. The chain combines TRBV15 with TRBJ2-2; D is possibly TRBD2 (6 bases). The CDR3 loop reads CATSRCHSGGTCTGELFF. DNA for the CDR3: TGTGCCACCAGCAGATGTCACTCTGGCGGGACGTGCACCGGGGAGCTGTTTTTT.